The clone carrying this T cell receptor beta chain has more than one count but fewer than ten. Its antigen is not identified. The time point here: newly diagnosed GD, antithyroid drugs for less than 3 months. Following extraction of RNA from PBMCs, that RNA was used to make the TCR library. American Thyroid Association guidelines served as the basis for diagnosing Graves' disease. The record originates from a study of regulatory T cells in long-lasting Graves disease. Study-wide results and limits: TRBV28, TRBJ1-2 and TRBJ2-5 were segments that persistent disease favored.

V lost 4 bases and J 6 bases, leaving 10 bases between the germline ends. CDR1 GTSNPN and CDR2 SVGIG come from the germline V gene (reference sequence). The CDR3 contains 12 residues. The authors built TCR beta libraries using iRepertoire HTBI primers and Arm-PCR of CDR3 regions. MiXCR was run by TCRdb on the multiplex PCR reads, yielding one entry per CDR3 protein. In the table there are over 500,000 distinct CDR3 sequences, less than 20% of which are singletons. This sample also belongs to another study, concerning T cells in Graves' hyperthyroidism and ophthalmopathy. That report notes: Uncontrolled infections, other autoimmune diseases, pregnancy or lactation led to exclusion of patients.

Sample: peripheral blood mononuclear cells (PBMCs), taken at new diagnosis, from a patient treated with antithyroid drugs. The clonotype comes from a young woman with Graves disease. The genes are TRBV30 and TRBJ2-1, with a weak D call TRBD1 (5 bases). The CDR3 sequence: CAWKAGFNEQFF. The CDR3 DNA follows: TGTGCCTGGAAGGCAGGGTTCAATGAGCAGTTCTTC.